This TCR beta chain originates from a study of cytomegalovirus exposure and HLA in healthy donors. The V gene lost 4 bases and the J gene lost 5 bases, with 18 bases spanning the gap. The length of the CDR3 is 15 residues. Germline lookup yields CDR1 SGHDT and CDR2 YYEEEE. In the PCR, 60 Vbeta and 13 Jbeta primers were used. Assay used: immunoSEQ multiplex PCR; TCRdb lists only in-frame clones, some missing. The table lists about 98,000 clones, over 80% of them singletons, with under 4% in the top ten. Input material: PBMCs. V usage is TRBV5-6 and J usage is TRBJ2-5; D perhaps matches TRBD2 (5 bases). This TCR was sampled from a female donor in good health and CMV-seropositive. For the CDR3, the DNA is TGTGCCAGCAGCCTAAGGACTGCCGAATGGGAGACCCAGTACTTC. The encoded protein is CASSLRTAEWETQYF.